Each of the 20 T cell receptor beta chains below was sequenced from the same sample in a study of cytotoxic CD8 clonotypes in ibrutinib-treated CLL. The method was immunoSEQ multiplex PCR; TCRdb's version includes in-frame clones alone and lacks a portion of them. The table records approximately 140,000 clones, under 95% of them present only once. The source material was PBMCs, sampled after 12 months of ibrutinib treatment. The receptors stem from a human donor with chronic lymphocytic leukemia.

V and J are TRBV6-5 and TRBJ2-7; D may be TRBD1 (6 bases). The ends were cut back, 6 bases at V and 2 bases at J, with 14 bases in the middle. Germline V gene lookup returns CDR1 MNHEY and CDR2 SVGAGI. This CDR3 contains 14 residues. The CDR3 nucleotides are TGTGCCAGCAGAGACGGGACAAATACCTACGAGCAGTACTTC. It encodes CASRDGTNTYEQYF.

This chain joins TRBV2 and TRBJ2-1; possibly TRBD2 for D (5 bases). V shed 4 bases and J shed 10 bases, with 14 bases lying between them. Germline CDR1 is SNHLY and CDR2 is FYNNEI. The CDR3 is 13 amino acids. CDR3 bases: TGTGCCAGCAGTGGGGATCGGGGTGGAGAGCAGTTCTTC. Its protein is CASSGDRGGEQFF.

The genes are TRBV21-1 and TRBJ1-3. TRBV21-1 is a pseudogene. The CDR3 covers 16 residues. The CDR3 DNA reads TGTGCCAGCAGGGACCGAGGAGCAAGGACTGGAAACACCATATATTTT. Translation gives CASRDRGARTGNTIYF.

The rearrangement joins TRBV14 to TRBJ2-7; 8 nucleotides match TRBD2. The CDR3 length is 19 residues. The germline V gene encodes CDR1 SGHDN and CDR2 FVKESK. Unmatched junction bases numbered 13, after V lost 0 bases and J lost 0 bases. CDR3 residues: CASSQELGLAGGTSYEQYF. The CDR3 nucleotides are TGTGCCAGCAGCCAAGAATTAGGTTTGGCGGGAGGTACCTCCTACGAGCAGTACTTC.

The chain joins TRBV10-3 to TRBJ1-5; TRBD1 might be the D (5 bases). The germline V and J ends were trimmed by 2 bases and 0 bases, with 11 bases remaining between them. This CDR3 is 16 amino acids long. The germline gives CDR1 ENHRY, CDR2 SYGVKD. The CDR3 region is CAISEGAPFSNQPQHF. The CDR3 DNA reads as TGTGCCATCAGTGAGGGGGCCCCCTTTAGCAATCAGCCCCAGCATTTT.

The chain has TRBV4-2 and TRBJ1-2; 8 bases fit TRBD1. The CDR3 is 15 residues long. With V trimmed by 3 bases and J by 1 base, 4 bases remained unmatched. Germline CDR1 reads LGHNA; CDR2 reads YNFKEQ. For the CDR3, the DNA is TGTGCCAGCAGCCACGGACAGGGAGTTAACTATGGCTACACCTTC. Translating gives CASSHGQGVNYGYTF.

Details on this clone: Other DNA sequences in this sample translate to the same CDR3. The V call is TRBV7-2, the J call TRBJ1-1; D is unresolved. Germline values: CDR1 SGHTA, CDR2 FQGNSA. This CDR3 has 14 residues. V shed 3 bases and J shed 2 bases, with 10 bases lying between them. CDR3 bases: TGTGCCAGCAGCTTCTTACGTGGCAACACTGAAGCTTTCTTT. The encoded protein is CASSFLRGNTEAFF.

The rearrangement uses TRBV18 and TRBJ2-7, with D perhaps matching TRBD1 or TRBD2 (6 bases each). This CDR3 has 15 residues. The V end lost 5 bases, the J end lost 3 bases, and 17 bases lay between the germline ends. Germline V lookup: CDR1 KGHSH, CDR2 LQKENI. The CDR3 DNA is TGTGCCAGCTCAAGCTCGGGGGCGTATTTCTACGAGCAGTACTTC. Translating gives CASSSSGAYFYEQYF. The whole variable domain, filled in from reference TRBV18 and TRBJ2-7, reads NAGVMQNPRHLVRRRGQEARLRCSPMKGHSHVYWYRQLPEEGLKFMVYLQKENIIDESGMPKERFSAEFPKEGPSILRIQQVVRGDSAAYFCASSSSGAYFYEQYFGPGTRLTVT.

This rearrangement joins TRBV9 to TRBJ2-7; D is unclear. Germline V CDR1 and CDR2: SGDLS, YYNGEE. The CDR3 consists of 15 residues. V shed 0 bases and J shed 2 bases, with 12 bases lying between them. The CDR3, as DNA: TGTGCCAGCAGCGTAGCCCAGTCCCCAACCTACGAGCAGTACTTC. It translates to CASSVAQSPTYEQYF.

The V and J genes are TRBV11-1 and TRBJ2-3; D might be TRBD2 (5 bases). V was pared by 4 bases and J by 11 bases, with 16 bases between. Germline V gives CDR1 SGHAT, CDR2 FQDESV (reference sequence). This CDR3 comprises 13 residues. CDR3 region: CASSSDPHRGQYF. The CDR3 nucleotides are TGTGCCAGCAGCTCAGACCCACACCGGGGGCAGTATTTT. Full variable domain (rest looked up from reference TRBV11-1 and TRBJ2-3): EAEVAQSPRYKITEKSQAVAFWCDPISGHATLYWYRQILGQGPELLVQFQDESVVDDSQLPKDRFSAERLKGVDSTLKIQPAELGDSAMYLCASSSDPHRGQYFGPGTRLTVL.

J is TRBJ2-7 and V is TRBV7-2; the D is unclear. Between the trimmed V and J ends, which lost 6 bases and 2 bases, there was a span of 14 bases. The CDR3 covers 14 residues. Germline CDR1 and CDR2: SGHTA and FQGNSA. CDR3 loop: CASSLSWTTYEQYF. The CDR3 nucleotides read TGTGCCAGCAGTCTCTCTTGGACCACCTACGAGCAGTACTTC. The full variable domain, completed using reference TRBV7-2 and TRBJ2-7, is GAGVSQSPSNKVTEKGKDVELRCDPISGHTALYWYRQSLGQGLEFLIYFQGNSAPDKSGLPSDRFSAERTGGSVSTLTIQRTQQEDSAVYLCASSLSWTTYEQYFGPGTRLTVT.

The chain uses TRBV11-2 and TRBJ2-1, with D uncertain. The germline V gene encodes CDR1 SGHAT and CDR2 FQNNGV. Trimming cost V 0 bases and J 5 bases, with 8 bases left between them. The CDR3 is 14 amino acids. The CDR3 sequence is CASSLDPRNNEQFF. For the CDR3, the DNA is TGTGCCAGCAGCTTAGATCCACGGAACAATGAGCAGTTCTTC.

The V and J genes are TRBV7-9 and TRBJ2-3, with TRBD2 identical over 10 bases. The J segment lost 6 bases and the V segment lost 5 bases, leaving 11 bases of the junction unmatched. The CDR3 consists of 16 residues. Germline loops: CDR1 SEHNR, CDR2 FQNEAQ (reference sequence). CDR3 in amino acids: CASSPYLAGDSDTQYF. Here the CDR3 DNA reads TGTGCCAGCAGCCCGTATCTAGCGGGAGATTCGGATACGCAGTATTTT.

V usage is TRBV2 and J usage is TRBJ2-1, with D possibly matching TRBD2 (6 bases). V lost 10 bases to trimming and J lost 5 bases, with 18 bases between them. The length of the CDR3 is 14 residues. CDR1 is SNHLY, CDR2 FYNNEI, per germline. The CDR3 DNA follows: TGTGCCACCAAGAATAGCGGACGGGACAATGAGCAGTTCTTC. It encodes CATKNSGRDNEQFF.

The rearrangement links TRBV18 to TRBJ2-7; D remains unclear. Germline CDR1 is KGHSH and CDR2 is LQKENI. The V gene lost 2 bases and the J gene lost 2 bases, with 7 bases spanning the gap. The CDR3 has 13 residues. The CDR3 DNA reads as TGTGCCAGCTCACCAGACGGTACCTACGAGCAGTACTTC. Encoded protein: CASSPDGTYEQYF.

The chain uses TRBV6-6 and TRBJ1-1; D unresolved. CDR3 size: 13 residues. Per germline, CDR1 MNHNY and CDR2 SVGAGI (reference sequence). V was trimmed by 2 bases and J by 3 bases, leaving 7 bases between them. The CDR3 reads CASSYGSYTEAFF. CDR3 coding DNA: TGTGCCAGCAGTTACGGCTCCTACACTGAAGCTTTCTTT.

The chain recombines TRBV18 with TRBJ2-7; unclear D gene. This CDR3 has 11 amino acids. Trimming removed 5 bases at V and 2 bases at J, with 4 bases between. Looked up from germline, CDR1 is KGHSH and CDR2 is LQKENI. The chain's CDR3 is CASSSTYEQYF. CDR3 nucleotide sequence: TGTGCCAGCTCATCCACCTACGAGCAGTACTTC.

The genes are TRBV6-1 and TRBJ1-1; D ambiguous. Germline assignment: CDR1 MNHNS and CDR2 SASEGT. The CDR3 is made up of 12 amino acids. V was clipped by 6 bases and J by 0 bases, with 5 bases between them. This CDR3 reads CASRALNTEAFF. For the CDR3, the DNA is TGTGCCAGCAGAGCACTGAACACTGAAGCTTTCTTT.

The CDR3 nucleotides are TGTGCCAGCAGCTTAACGATGACGGGGGTTAATGAGCAGTTCTTC. Translated: CASSLTMTGVNEQFF. The V call is TRBV7-3, the J call TRBJ2-1, with a weak D call TRBD2 (6 bases). Trimming pared 0 bases from V and 7 bases from J, leaving 13 bases between. The CDR3 sequence is 15 residues long. Per the germline V gene, CDR1 is SGHTA and CDR2 is FQGTGA.

This clone was seen just once. V usage is TRBV5-6 and J usage is TRBJ2-7; TRBD1 matches 8 bases. CDR1 and CDR2 from the germline V gene are SGHDT and YYEEEE. The CDR3 loop spans 15 amino acids. V dropped 4 bases and J dropped 7; count of bases not matched to a gene: 13. CDR3 DNA sequence: TGTGCCAGCAGCCCCATGACAGGGGACTTTAGGGAGCAGTACTTC. Protein product: CASSPMTGDFREQYF.